These 20 T cell receptor beta chains originate from one sample sequenced in a study of blood T cell repertoires in COVID-19. The repertoire was sequenced with immunoSEQ multiplex PCR; TCRdb's copy has only in-frame clones and lacks some. The sample holds approximately 12,000 clones, approximately 70% seen once. Material: peripheral blood. The receptors derive from a man between 60 and 70 years old with COVID-19, enrolled during active disease.

The chain recombines TRBV28 with TRBJ1-2; D is possibly TRBD1 (5 bases). V was cut by 6 bases and J by 2 bases, with 13 bases left in between. The CDR3 length is 14 residues. The germline CDR1 and CDR2 sequences are MDHEN and SYDVKM. The CDR3 nucleotides read TGTGCCAGCAGAATTCCCAGGGAAAACTATGGCTACACCTTC. Protein: CASRIPRENYGYTF.

V usage is TRBV13 and J usage is TRBJ1-2, with 8 bases fitting TRBD1. CDR3 size: 16 residues. With V trimmed by 5 bases and J by 3 bases, 11 bases remained unmatched. Germline CDR1 PRHDT, CDR2 FYEKMQ (reference sequence). CDR3 residues: CASSVGTGQVDYGYTF. The DNA for the CDR3 is TGTGCCAGCAGCGTTGGAACGGGACAGGTAGACTATGGCTACACCTTC. Full variable domain (remainder filled in from reference TRBV13 and TRBJ1-2): AAGVIQSPRHLIKEKRETATLKCYPIPRHDTVYWYQQGPGQDPQFLISFYEKMQSDKGSIPDRFSAQQFSDYHSELNMSSLELGDSALYFCASSVGTGQVDYGYTFGSGTRLTVV.

The chain recombines TRBV19 with TRBJ2-5, with 10 positions matching TRBD2. CDR3 length: 15 residues. Trimming cost V 6 bases and J 7 bases; bases outside gene matches: 11. CDR1 is LNHDA, CDR2 SQIVND, per germline (reference sequence). CDR3 DNA sequence: TGTGCCAGTAGCCAACTAGCGGGGTTGGTTCCGACCCAGTACTTC. Protein sequence: CASSQLAGLVPTQYF.

The rearrangement uses TRBV4-2 and TRBJ2-2; D might be TRBD2 (5 bases). Germline-derived CDR1 and CDR2 are LGHNA and YNFKEQ. Trimming took 2 bases from V and 0 from J, leaving 7 bases between them. This CDR3 contains 15 residues. In DNA form, the CDR3 reads TGTGCCAGCAGCCAACCGGGGTCGAACACCGGGGAGCTGTTTTTT. Encoded protein: CASSQPGSNTGELFF.

By share, this clone counts as medium-sized. V is TRBV5-1 and J is TRBJ1-5, with 7 bases identical to TRBD1. The V segment lost 3 bases and the J segment 0 bases; nucleotides outside the gene matches: 3. Per germline, CDR1 SGHRS and CDR2 YFSETQ. This CDR3 spans 15 amino acids. Here the CDR3 DNA reads TGCGCCAGCAGCTCGACAGGGAATAGCAATCAGCCCCAGCATTTT. As protein: CASSSTGNSNQPQHF.

This clone has only a few counts. The CDR3 is CASTSPALGLNQPQHF. CDR3 in DNA: TGTGCCAGCACATCGCCCGCCTTGGGCCTAAATCAGCCCCAGCATTTT. The chain is built from TRBV28 and TRBJ1-5; D remains unclear. CDR1 is MDHEN, CDR2 SYDVKM, per germline. The V end was cut by 7 bases, the J end by 4 bases, with 20 bases between. The CDR3 runs to 16 residues.

The chain uses TRBV6-4 and TRBJ2-1; tentatively, D is TRBD1 (5 bases). Germline assignment: CDR1 MRHNA and CDR2 SNTAGT. V was shortened by 9 bases and J by 0 bases, with 12 bases between the two germline ends. This CDR3 has 14 amino acids. DNA of the CDR3: TGTGCCAGTCCGGACAAGGGCTCCTACAATGAGCAGTTCTTC. As protein: CASPDKGSYNEQFF.

The chain recombines TRBV24-1 with TRBJ2-1; D might be TRBD1 (5 bases). The V gene's germline CDR1 is KGHDR and CDR2 SFDVKD. The CDR3 length is 17 residues. Trimming took off 4 bases at V and 0 bases at J, with 15 bases between the two ends. The CDR3 nucleotides read TGTGCCACCAGTGACGATCTCCAGGGTAGCTCCTACAATGAGCAGTTCTTC. Translated: CATSDDLQGSSYNEQFF.

This rearrangement joins TRBV2 to TRBJ1-1, with a weak D call TRBD1 (5 bases). CDR1 and CDR2 (germline): SNHLY, FYNNEI. Trimming stripped 9 bases from V and 0 bases from J, with 8 bases between. CDR3 size: 12 residues. Here the CDR3 DNA reads TGTGCCAGGGACAAGGTGAACACTGAAGCTTTCTTT. Translated: CARDKVNTEAFF.

This chain uses TRBV5-8 with TRBJ1-2; D unresolved. This CDR3 has 13 amino acids. Germline CDR1 SGHTS, CDR2 YDEGEE. V dropped 0 bases and J dropped 6 bases, with 9 bases sitting between them. CDR3 DNA sequence: TGTGCCAGCAGCTTGGTGTCCACAAATGGCTACACCTTC. It encodes CASSLVSTNGYTF.

The rearrangement joins TRBV24-1 to TRBJ2-3, with TRBD2 identical over 10 bases. Germline V gives CDR1 KGHDR, CDR2 SFDVKD. V gave up 4 bases and J gave up 1 base; unmatched junction bases: 7. The CDR3 is 17 residues long. The CDR3 DNA reads as TGTGCCACCAGTGAAACGGGACTAGCGTATGGCACAGATACGCAGTATTTT. Translated, it gives CATSETGLAYGTDTQYF.

This chain uses TRBV3-1 (or the pseudogene TRBV3-2) with TRBJ2-3; 7 bases match TRBD2. V trimming: 4 bases; J trimming: 6 bases; junction bases outside the gene matches: 7. The CDR3 loop spans 14 amino acids. Germline values: CDR1 LGHDT, CDR2 YNNKEL (reference sequence). The CDR3 nucleotides read TGTGCCAGCAGCCCCAGCGGGGCCCCGGATACGCAGTATTTT. The encoded protein is CASSPSGAPDTQYF.

The genes are TRBV5-1 and TRBJ1-2; 8 bases agree with TRBD1. The CDR3 length is 14 residues. V lost 5 bases to trimming and J lost 2 bases; unmatched junction nucleotides: 5. Looked up from germline, CDR1 is SGHRS and CDR2 is YFSETQ. The CDR3 DNA follows: TGCGCCAGCAGGTCCGGGACAGGCAACTATGGCTACACCTTC. Translating gives CASRSGTGNYGYTF.

The chain links TRBV6-2 or TRBV6-3 to TRBJ2-1; possible D gene TRBD2, 6 bases. The CDR3 runs 14 residues. Germline CDR1 reads MNHEY; CDR2 reads SVGEGT. Trimming took off 4 bases at V and 5 bases at J, with 12 bases between the two ends. DNA of the CDR3: TGTGCCAGCAGTTTCTCGCGGGGCGACAATGAGCAGTTCTTC. Protein product: CASSFSRGDNEQFF.

This clone was observed a handful of times. The rearrangement links TRBV4-1 to TRBJ2-7; a weak D match, TRBD2 (6 bases). Trimming left V 3 bases short and J 0 bases short, with 21 bases between. The CDR3 consists of 18 residues. Germline V gives CDR1 MGHRA, CDR2 YSYEKL. The CDR3 loop is CASSHLIFRGGNSYEQYF. CDR3 bases: TGCGCCAGCAGCCACTTAATCTTTCGGGGCGGGAACTCCTACGAGCAGTACTTC.

The chain has TRBV5-1 and TRBJ2-1; TRBD1 is a possible D gene (5 bases). V was shortened by 1 base and J by 8 bases, with 25 bases between the two germline ends. The CDR3 length is 18 residues. The germline gives CDR1 SGHRS, CDR2 YFSETQ. CDR3 sequence: CASSLQPGGIQAHYEQFF. The CDR3 nucleotides are TGCGCCAGCAGCTTGCAACCCGGTGGGATACAGGCCCACTATGAGCAGTTCTTC.

This clone is classed as medium-sized. The V gene is TRBV6-5, the J gene TRBJ1-6, with no clear D. The CDR3 totals 13 residues. V was clipped by 8 bases and J by 0 bases, with 5 bases between them. Germline CDR1 and CDR2: MNHEY and SVGAGI. The CDR3: CASLSSYNSPLHF. The CDR3 bases are TGTGCCAGCCTAAGCTCCTATAATTCACCCCTCCACTTT.

The V gene is TRBV10-1, the J gene TRBJ2-5; no firm D call. Germline CDR1 reads WNHNN; CDR2 reads SYGVQD (reference sequence). V was shortened by 9 bases and J by 4 bases, with 12 bases between the two germline ends. The CDR3 spans 12 residues. CDR3 DNA: TGCGCCAGGCGTACGTTCCTAGAGACCCAGTACTTC. Translating it yields CARRTFLETQYF.

V and J are TRBV6-5 and TRBJ2-6; no clear D. The CDR3 runs to 15 residues. Germline V gene lookup returns CDR1 MNHEY and CDR2 SVGAGI. Trimming took off 0 bases at V and 0 bases at J, with 3 bases between the two ends. As DNA, the CDR3 is TGTGCCAGCAGTTACTCGAGCTCTGGGGCCAACGTCCTGACTTTC. Protein: CASSYSSSGANVLTF.

This clone has a handful of counts. This sequence joins TRBV18 and TRBJ1-5, with no clear D. The ends were cut back, 9 bases at V and 7 bases at J, with 13 bases in the middle. CDR3 length: 12 amino acids. Germline lookup yields CDR1 KGHSH and CDR2 LQKENI. CDR3 in DNA: TGTGCCAGTACCCCGGGGTACCAGCCCCAGCATTTT. As protein: CASTPGYQPQHF.